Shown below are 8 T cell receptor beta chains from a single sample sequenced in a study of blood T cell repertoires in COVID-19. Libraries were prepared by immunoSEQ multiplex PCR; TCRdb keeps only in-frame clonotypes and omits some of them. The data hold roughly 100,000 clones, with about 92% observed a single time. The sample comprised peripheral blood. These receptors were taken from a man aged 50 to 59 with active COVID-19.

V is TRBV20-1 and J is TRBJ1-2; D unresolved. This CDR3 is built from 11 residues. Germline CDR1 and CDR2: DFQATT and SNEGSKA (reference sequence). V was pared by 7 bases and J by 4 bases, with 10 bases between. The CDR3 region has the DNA TGCAGTGTGTTACAGTCCTATGGCTACACCTTC. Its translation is CSVLQSYGYTF.

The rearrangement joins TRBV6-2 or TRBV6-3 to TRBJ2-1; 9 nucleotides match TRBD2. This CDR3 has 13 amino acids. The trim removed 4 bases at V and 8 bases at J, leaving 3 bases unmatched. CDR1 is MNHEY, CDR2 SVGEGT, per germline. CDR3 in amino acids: CASSFSGRDEQFF. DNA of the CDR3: TGTGCCAGCAGTTTTAGCGGGAGAGATGAGCAGTTCTTC.

CDR3 coding DNA: TGTGCCAGCAAGGGAGCCGGTGGGGATACGCAGTATTTT. Translation gives CASKGAGGDTQYF. The chain has TRBV27 and TRBJ2-3; possible D gene TRBD2, 5 bases. The V gene's germline CDR1 is MNHEY and CDR2 SMNVEV (reference sequence). Trimming removed 7 bases at V and 6 bases at J, with 14 bases between. The length of the CDR3 is 13 residues.

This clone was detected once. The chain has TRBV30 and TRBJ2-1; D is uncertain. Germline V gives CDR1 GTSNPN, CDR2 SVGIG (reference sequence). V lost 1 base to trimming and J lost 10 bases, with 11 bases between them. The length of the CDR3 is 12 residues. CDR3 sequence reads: CAWSGLLDEQFF. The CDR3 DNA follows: TGTGCCTGGAGTGGACTTCTTGACGAGCAGTTCTTC.

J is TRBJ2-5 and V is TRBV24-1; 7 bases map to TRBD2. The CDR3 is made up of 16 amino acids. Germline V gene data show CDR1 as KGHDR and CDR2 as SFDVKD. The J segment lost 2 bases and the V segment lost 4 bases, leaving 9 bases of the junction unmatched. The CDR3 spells CATSDPRGSGQETQYF. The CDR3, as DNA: TGTGCCACCAGTGACCCTCGCGGGAGTGGGCAAGAGACCCAGTACTTC.

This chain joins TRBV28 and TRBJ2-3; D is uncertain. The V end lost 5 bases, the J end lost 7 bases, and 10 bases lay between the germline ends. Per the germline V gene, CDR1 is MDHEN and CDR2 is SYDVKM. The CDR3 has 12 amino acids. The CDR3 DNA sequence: TGTGCCAGCAGTCTTCCTATGAATACGCAGTATTTT. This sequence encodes CASSLPMNTQYF.

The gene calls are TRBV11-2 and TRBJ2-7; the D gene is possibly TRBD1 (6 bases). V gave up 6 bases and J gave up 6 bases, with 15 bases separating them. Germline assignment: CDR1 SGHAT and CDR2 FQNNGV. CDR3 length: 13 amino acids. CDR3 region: CASRPLGQFEQYF. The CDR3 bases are TGTGCCAGCAGACCACTGGGACAATTCGAGCAGTACTTC.

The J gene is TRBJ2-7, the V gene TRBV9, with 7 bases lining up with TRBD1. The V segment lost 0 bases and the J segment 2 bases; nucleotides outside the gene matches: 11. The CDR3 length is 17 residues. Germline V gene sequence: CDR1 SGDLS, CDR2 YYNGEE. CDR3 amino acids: CASSVGARQGVAYEQYF. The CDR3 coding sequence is TGTGCCAGCAGCGTAGGGGCCCGGCAGGGGGTGGCCTACGAGCAGTACTTC.